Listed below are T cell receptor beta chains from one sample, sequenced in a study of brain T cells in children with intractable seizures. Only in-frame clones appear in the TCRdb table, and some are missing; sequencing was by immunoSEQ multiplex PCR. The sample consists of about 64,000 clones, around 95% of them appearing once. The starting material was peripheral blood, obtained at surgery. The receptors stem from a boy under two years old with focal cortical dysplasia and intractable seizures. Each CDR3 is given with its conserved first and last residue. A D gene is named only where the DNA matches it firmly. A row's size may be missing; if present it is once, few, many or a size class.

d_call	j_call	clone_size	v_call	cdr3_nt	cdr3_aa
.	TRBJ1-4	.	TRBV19	TGTGCCAGTAGGCCTCTTCCAACTAATGAAAAACTGTTTTTT	CASRPLPTNEKLFF
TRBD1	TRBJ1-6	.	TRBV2	TGTGCCAGCAGTGACAGGGGGCATTCACCCCTCCACTTT	CASSDRGHSPLHF
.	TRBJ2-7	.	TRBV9	TGTGCCAGCAGCGTAGAGGAGGGCGAGCAGTACTTC	CASSVEEGEQYF
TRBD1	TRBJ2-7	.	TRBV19	TGTGCCAGTAGTCCAAGACAGGGGGCCTACGAGCAGTACTTC	CASSPRQGAYEQYF
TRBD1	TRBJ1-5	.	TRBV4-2	TGTGCCAGCAGCCAAGTAGGTACAGGGGGTGACAATCAGCCCCAGCATTTT	CASSQVGTGGDNQPQHF
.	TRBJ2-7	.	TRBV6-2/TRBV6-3	TGTGCCAGCAGTCCCCGGGACACAACCTACGAGCAGTACTTC	CASSPRDTTYEQYF
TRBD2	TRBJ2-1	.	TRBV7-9	TGTGCCAGCAGACGATTTCTAGCGGGAGTCTACAATGAGCAGTTCTTC	CASRRFLAGVYNEQFF
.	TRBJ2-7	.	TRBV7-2	TGTGCCAGCAGCCCGGAGGTGGTGGGCTACGAGCAGTACTTC	CASSPEVVGYEQYF
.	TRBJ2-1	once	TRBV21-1	TGTGCCAGCAGCAAAAAAGGACTCTACAATGAGCAGTTCTTC	CASSKKGLYNEQFF
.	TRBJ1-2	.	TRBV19	TGTGCCAGTAGTTCCGGGAGATCCATACTCAACTATGGCTACACCTTC	CASSSGRSILNYGYTF
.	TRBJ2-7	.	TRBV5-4	TGTGCCAGCAGCTTGGCGGGGGGCTTCCAATCCTACGAGCAGTACTTC	CASSLAGGFQSYEQYF
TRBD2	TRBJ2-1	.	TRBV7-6	TGTGCCAGCAGCTTAATCCAGCGGGGGGACAATGAGCAGTTCTTC	CASSLIQRGDNEQFF
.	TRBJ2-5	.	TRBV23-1	TGCGCCAGCAGTCAATCGACAGGCTGGGAGACCCAGTACTTC	CASSQSTGWETQYF
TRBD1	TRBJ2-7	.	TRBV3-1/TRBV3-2	TGTGCCAGCAGCCAAAAATCGGGGACAGGGATCCACGAGCAGTACTTC	CASSQKSGTGIHEQYF
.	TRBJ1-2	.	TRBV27	TGTGCCAGCAGTTTTCTGTCGTCTCACTATGGCTACACCTTC	CASSFLSSHYGYTF
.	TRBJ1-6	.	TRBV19	TGTGCCAGTAGAGACTTACCATCCTATAATTCACCCCTCCACTTT	CASRDLPSYNSPLHF
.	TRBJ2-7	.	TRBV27	TGTGCCAGCAGTTCACGGGGACAAATGCACTACGAGCAGTACTTC	CASSSRGQMHYEQYF
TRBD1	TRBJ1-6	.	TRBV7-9	TGTGCCAGCAGCTTGACAGGGGGCTATAATTCACCCCTCCACTTT	CASSLTGGYNSPLHF